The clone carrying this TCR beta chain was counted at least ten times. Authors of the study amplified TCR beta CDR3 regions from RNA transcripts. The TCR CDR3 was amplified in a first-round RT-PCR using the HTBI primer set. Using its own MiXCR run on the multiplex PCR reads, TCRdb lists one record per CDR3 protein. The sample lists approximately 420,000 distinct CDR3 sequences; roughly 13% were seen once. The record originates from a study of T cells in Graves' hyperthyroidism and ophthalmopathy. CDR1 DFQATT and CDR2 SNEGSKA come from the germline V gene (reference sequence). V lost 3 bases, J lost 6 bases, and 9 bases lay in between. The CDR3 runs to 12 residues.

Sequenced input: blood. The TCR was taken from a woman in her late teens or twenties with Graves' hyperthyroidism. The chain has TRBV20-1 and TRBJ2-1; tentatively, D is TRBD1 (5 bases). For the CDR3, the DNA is TGCAGTGCTAGTGGCCAGGGCAATGAGCAGTTCTTC. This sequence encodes CSASGQGNEQFF.